These 2 T cell receptor beta chains came from one sample sequenced in a study of T cells in Graves' hyperthyroidism and ophthalmopathy. Amplification of TCR beta CDR3 regions used RNA as the template. HTBI primers were used for first-round RT-PCR of the TCR CDR3. Each CDR3 protein gets one entry after TCRdb re-called the multiplex PCR reads with MiXCR. The sample records roughly 170,000 distinct CDR3 sequences, over 15% being singletons. Input material: blood. Receptors originate from a woman in her forties or fifties with Graves' hyperthyroidism.

The chain uses TRBV27 and TRBJ1-1; maybe TRBD1 (6 bases). Per the germline V gene, CDR1 is MNHEY and CDR2 is SMNVEV (reference sequence). The CDR3 runs 13 residues. Trimming took 2 bases from V and 9 from J, leaving 13 bases between them. CDR3 in amino acids: CASSLVGAQKAFF. The CDR3 coding sequence is TGTGCCAGCAGTTTAGTGGGGGCGCAAAAAGCTTTCTTT.

This clonotype was seen many times. The rearrangement uses TRBV24-1 and TRBJ2-3; TRBD2 aligns across 8 bases. This CDR3 contains 14 residues. Germline V CDR1 and CDR2: KGHDR, SFDVKD. After removal of 10 bases from V and 4 bases from J, the junction contained 9 bases not matched to a gene. CDR3 sequence reads: CATAGTRGADTQYF. The CDR3 nucleotides read TGTGCCACTGCCGGGACTAGAGGTGCAGATACGCAGTATTTT.